These 13 T cell receptor beta chains share one sample of origin, sequenced in a study of beta chain features in type 1 diabetes. cDNA synthesis used the whole RNA isolate, giving expressed TCRB sequences. Profiling relied on immunoSEQ multiplex PCR, and the TCRdb table lists in-frame clones only, not all of them. The table shows roughly 330,000 clones, with 8% to 13% occurring only once. Source material: naive CD4+ T cells from blood. The receptors were sampled from a woman in her twenties or thirties in good health.

The chain employs TRBV27 and TRBJ2-7; no firm D call. Germline V gives CDR1 MNHEY, CDR2 SMNVEV (reference sequence). The CDR3 contains 16 residues. Trimming pared 3 bases from V and 0 bases from J, leaving 15 bases between. CDR3 sequence: CASSFERHTSSYEQYF. CDR3 DNA sequence: TGTGCCAGCAGTTTTGAGAGACACACGAGCTCCTACGAGCAGTACTTC.

This clone appeared a few times. The V and J genes are TRBV7-9 and TRBJ2-7, with D perhaps matching TRBD2 (5 bases). Germline V gene data show CDR1 as SEHNR and CDR2 as FQNEAQ (reference sequence). With 6 bases removed from V and 0 bases from J, the gap between germline ends came to 9 bases. CDR3 size: 13 residues. Here the CDR3 reads CASSRSGSYEQYF. CDR3 DNA: TGTGCCAGCAGTCGGAGCGGCTCCTACGAGCAGTACTTC.

CDR3 protein: CASSGARTGGHGAKNIQYF. Written as DNA, the CDR3 is TGTGCCAGCAGCGGGGCCCGGACAGGGGGCCATGGAGCCAAAAACATTCAGTACTTC. The chain carries TRBV2 and TRBJ2-4; 11 bases align to TRBD1. The trim removed 6 bases at V and 0 bases at J, leaving 13 bases unmatched. Germline CDR1 SNHLY, CDR2 FYNNEI. The CDR3 spans 19 residues.

This clone was found a few times. The gene calls are TRBV28 and TRBJ1-2; no reliable D call. The CDR3 totals 12 residues. Germline lookup yields CDR1 MDHEN and CDR2 SYDVKM. V was clipped by 4 bases and J by 4 bases, with 7 bases between them. CDR3 amino acids: CASSSNSYGYTF. CDR3 bases: TGTGCCAGCAGTTCCAACAGCTATGGCTACACCTTC.

This clone was counted a few times. The gene calls are TRBV7-8 and TRBJ2-2; 16 bases map to TRBD2. CDR3 length: 17 amino acids. Germline CDR1 is SGHVS and CDR2 is FQNEAQ. V lost 10 bases to trimming and J lost 4 bases; unmatched junction nucleotides: 9. The CDR3 loop is CATTGTSGREGTGELFF. Here the CDR3 DNA reads TGTGCCACCACCGGGACTAGCGGGAGGGAGGGCACCGGGGAGCTGTTTTTT. The whole variable domain, remainder taken from reference TRBV7-8 and TRBJ2-2, is GAGVSQSPRYKVAKRGQDVALRCDPISGHVSLFWYQQALGQGPEFLTYFQNEAQLDKSGLPSDRFFAERPEGSVSTLKIQRTQQEDSAVYLCATTGTSGREGTGELFFGEGSRLTVL.

This rearrangement joins TRBV27 to TRBJ2-7; 15 positions agree with TRBD2. CDR1 and CDR2 (germline): MNHEY, SMNVEV (reference sequence). This CDR3 is 15 amino acids long. Trimming took 6 bases from V and 2 from J; bases not matched to a gene: 2. CDR3 protein: CASRGLAGGAYEQYF. CDR3 DNA: TGTGCCAGCAGGGGACTAGCGGGAGGAGCCTACGAGCAGTACTTC.

CDR3 in DNA: TGTGCCAGCAGCGTAGCCGGGACTAGCGGTTACAATGAGCAGTTCTTC. Protein product: CASSVAGTSGYNEQFF. V and J are TRBV9 and TRBJ2-1; 11 bases are a match to TRBD2. CDR1 and CDR2 (germline): SGDLS, YYNGEE. CDR3 size: 16 residues. V gave up 0 bases and J gave up 4 bases; unmatched junction bases: 3.

This clone appeared a few times. The J gene is TRBJ2-5, the V gene TRBV10-3, with 10 positions matching TRBD1. There are 14 residues in the CDR3. Germline CDR1 ENHRY, CDR2 SYGVKD. J lost 5 bases, V lost 6 bases, and 6 bases had no gene match. Written as DNA, the CDR3 is TGTGCCATCAGCGGGACAGGGGTTGAGGAGACCCAGTACTTC. Translation gives CAISGTGVEETQYF.

V gene TRBV28 combines with J gene TRBJ2-7; TRBD1 matches 10 bases. Per germline, CDR1 MDHEN and CDR2 SYDVKM. The CDR3 runs 14 residues. After removal of 7 bases from V and 6 bases from J, the junction contained 9 bases not matched to a gene. CDR3 nucleotides: TGTGCCAGCAACGCGGGACAGGGGATTTCCGAGCAGTACTTC. This codes for CASNAGQGISEQYF.

The chain links TRBV2 to TRBJ2-2, with D unresolved. The CDR3 contains 15 residues. Germline CDR1 is SNHLY and CDR2 is FYNNEI. The ends were cut back, 6 bases at V and 4 bases at J, with 15 bases in the middle. CDR3 coding DNA: TGTGCCAGCAGCCGTGGCGTCGACTCCACCGGGGAGCTGTTTTTT. Protein sequence: CASSRGVDSTGELFF.

In its sample, this clone was seen a few times. The genes are TRBV5-8 and TRBJ1-2, with a weak D call TRBD1 (6 bases). Germline V gene data show CDR1 as SGHTS and CDR2 as YDEGEE. The CDR3 is made up of 15 amino acids. V lost 2 bases and J lost 0, with 11 bases in between. CDR3 DNA sequence: TGTGCCAGCAGCTTACAGGGAAATCCTAACTATGGCTACACCTTC. Translation: CASSLQGNPNYGYTF.

This clone occurred a few times. The chain carries TRBV7-2 and TRBJ2-7; TRBD1 matches 8 bases. The CDR3 totals 12 residues. Germline CDR1 reads SGHTA; CDR2 reads FQGNSA. The ends lost 6 bases at V and 2 bases at J; junction bases unmatched: 0. CDR3 in amino acids: CASRDRAYEQYF. CDR3 nucleotides: TGTGCCAGCAGGGACAGGGCCTACGAGCAGTACTTC.

This rearrangement joins TRBV13 to TRBJ2-7; D may be TRBD2 (7 bases). CDR1 PRHDT and CDR2 FYEKMQ come from the germline V gene (reference sequence). V gave up 2 bases and J gave up 2 bases, with 13 bases separating them. The length of the CDR3 is 15 residues. DNA of the CDR3: TGTGCCAGCAGCTTAAGGGGGACTACAACCTACGAGCAGTACTTC. It specifies CASSLRGTTTYEQYF.